These 8 T cell receptor beta chains share one sample of origin, sequenced in a study of blood T cell repertoires in COVID-19 (dated by TCRdb to about 2020). The receptor library was made with the immunoSEQ multiplex PCR assay. The source is immuneACCESS, and TCRdb retained only in-frame sequences with V and J called. Part of the clones is not carried over; for the studies checked, unresolved V genes explain less than half of this, and the remainder is unexplained. Counted in this sample were about 74,000 clones; around 74% of them appeared once. The ten largest clones take up more than 20% of the sample. Sample: peripheral blood. The receptors were sampled from a man aged 65 to 79 with acute or convalescent COVID-19.

The chain couples TRBV28 to TRBJ1-2; D is unresolved. V was cut by 6 bases and J by 0 bases, with 8 bases left in between. Germline V CDR1 and CDR2: MDHEN, SYDVKM. The CDR3 runs 13 residues. The CDR3 sequence is CASRQTTNYGYTF. In nucleotides, the CDR3 is TGTGCCAGCAGACAGACAACTAACTATGGCTACACCTTC.

This clone was seen a handful of times. The chain carries TRBV28 and TRBJ1-5, with TRBD1 matching 11 bases. The V and J ends lost 5 bases and 7 bases, in that order; junction bases with no gene match: 13. The germline V gene encodes CDR1 MDHEN and CDR2 SYDVKM. CDR3 length: 17 amino acids. CDR3 region: CASSPLLGTGGGQPQHF. The CDR3, as DNA: TGTGCCAGCAGTCCTCTCCTGGGGACAGGGGGAGGGCAGCCCCAGCATTTT. Full variable domain (rest looked up from reference TRBV28 and TRBJ1-5): DVKVTQSSRYLVKRTGEKVFLECVQDMDHENMFWYRQDPGLGLRLIYFSYDVKMKEKGDIPEGYSVSREKKERFSLILESASTNQTSMYLCASSPLLGTGGGQPQHFGDGTRLSIL.

The V gene is TRBV27, the J gene TRBJ2-5, with 7 bases aligning to TRBD2. CDR1 and CDR2 (germline): MNHEY, SMNVEV (reference sequence). This CDR3 is 13 amino acids long. The trim removed 6 bases at V and 0 bases at J, leaving 1 base unmatched. CDR3 DNA: TGTGCCAGCAGCCGGGAGGACCAAGAGACCCAGTACTTC. Residues: CASSREDQETQYF.

The rearrangement joins TRBV28 to TRBJ1-3, with D perhaps matching TRBD1 (6 bases). V lost 5 bases to trimming and J lost 4 bases, with 15 bases between them. The CDR3 contains 15 residues. CDR1 and CDR2 (germline): MDHEN, SYDVKM. The CDR3 region has the DNA TGTGCCAGCAGTCGCACAGGGCTGTCGGGAAACACCATATATTTT. This sequence encodes CASSRTGLSGNTIYF.

The V call is TRBV25-1, the J call TRBJ2-2; D is perhaps TRBD2 (5 bases). The CDR3 loop spans 17 amino acids. V was cut by 3 bases and J by 6 bases, with 20 bases left in between. Germline V gene lookup returns CDR1 MGHDK and CDR2 SYGVNS. The CDR3, as DNA: TGTGCCAGCAGTGATGACCCCTCTAGCTCGACTCCCGGGGAGCTGTTTTTT. The encoded protein is CASSDDPSSSTPGELFF.

This chain uses TRBV3-1 (or the pseudogene TRBV3-2) with TRBJ2-6, with D possibly TRBD1 on 5 matching bases. The germline CDR1 and CDR2 sequences are LGHDT and YNNKEL (reference sequence). V was trimmed by 5 bases and J by 0 bases, leaving 11 bases between them. The CDR3 spans 16 residues. The CDR3: CASSLNTGSGANVLTF. The CDR3 DNA reads as TGTGCCAGCAGCTTAAACACAGGCTCTGGGGCCAACGTCCTGACTTTC.

The gene calls are TRBV4-1 and TRBJ2-1; possibly TRBD1 for D (6 bases). The germline V and J ends were trimmed by 2 bases and 9 bases, with 20 bases remaining between them. The CDR3 is 16 residues long. CDR1 and CDR2 from the germline V gene are MGHRA and YSYEKL. CDR3 bases: TGCGCCAGCAGCCAATTCGGACAGAGATCGGGTGGTGAGCAGTTCTTC. Translated: CASSQFGQRSGGEQFF.

The chain links TRBV28 to TRBJ2-1, with 8 bases fitting TRBD1. This CDR3 is 15 amino acids long. Germline values: CDR1 MDHEN, CDR2 SYDVKM. Trimming removed 5 bases from V and 6 bases from J; junction bases left unmatched: 9. The chain's CDR3 is CASSLLGQGFNEQFF. In DNA, the CDR3 is TGTGCCAGCAGTCTTCTAGGACAGGGTTTCAATGAGCAGTTCTTC.